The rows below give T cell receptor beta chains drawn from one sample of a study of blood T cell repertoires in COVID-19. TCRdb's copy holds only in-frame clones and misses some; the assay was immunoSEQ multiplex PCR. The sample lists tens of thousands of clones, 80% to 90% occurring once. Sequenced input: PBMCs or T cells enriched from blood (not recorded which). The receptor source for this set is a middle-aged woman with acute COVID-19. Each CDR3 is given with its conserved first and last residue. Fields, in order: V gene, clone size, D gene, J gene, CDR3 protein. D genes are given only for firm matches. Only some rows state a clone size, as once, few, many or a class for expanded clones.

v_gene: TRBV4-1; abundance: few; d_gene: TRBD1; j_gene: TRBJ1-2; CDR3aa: CASSLAGTGDYGYTF
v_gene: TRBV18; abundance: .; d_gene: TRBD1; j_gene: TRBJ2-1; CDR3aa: CASSLGQGLVNEQFF
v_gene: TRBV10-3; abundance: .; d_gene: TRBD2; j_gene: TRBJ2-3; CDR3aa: CAIQQGLARTDTQYF
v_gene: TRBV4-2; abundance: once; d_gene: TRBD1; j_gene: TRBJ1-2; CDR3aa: CASSQGGQGNYGYTF
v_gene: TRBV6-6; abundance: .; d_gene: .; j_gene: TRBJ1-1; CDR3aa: CASGRGLLTEAFF
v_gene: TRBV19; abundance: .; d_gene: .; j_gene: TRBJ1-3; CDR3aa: CASSIGRGLQLSSGNTIYF
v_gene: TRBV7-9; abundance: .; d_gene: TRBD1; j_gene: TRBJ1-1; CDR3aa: CASSSPRDRSNTEAFF
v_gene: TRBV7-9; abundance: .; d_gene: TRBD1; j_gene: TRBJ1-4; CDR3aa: CASSPSRQGPNEKLFF
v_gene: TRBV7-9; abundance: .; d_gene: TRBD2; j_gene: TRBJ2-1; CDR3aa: CASSTIAGVENEQFF
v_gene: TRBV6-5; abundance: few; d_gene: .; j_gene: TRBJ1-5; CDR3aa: CATKVPGSNQPQHF
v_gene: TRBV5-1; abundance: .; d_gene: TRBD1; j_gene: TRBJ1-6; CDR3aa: CASSRSQGGYNSPLHF
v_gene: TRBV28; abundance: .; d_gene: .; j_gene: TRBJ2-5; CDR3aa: CASSQGGQETQYF
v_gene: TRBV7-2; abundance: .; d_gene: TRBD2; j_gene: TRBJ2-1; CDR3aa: CASSFYGLAGSTGNEQFF
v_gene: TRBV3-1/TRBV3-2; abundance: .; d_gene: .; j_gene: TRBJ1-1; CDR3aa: CASSQVPGGTEAFF
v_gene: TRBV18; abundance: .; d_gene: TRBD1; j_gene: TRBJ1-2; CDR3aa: CASREGSRGPYGYTF
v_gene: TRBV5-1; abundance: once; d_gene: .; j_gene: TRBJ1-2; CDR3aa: CASSPGRVVANYGYTF
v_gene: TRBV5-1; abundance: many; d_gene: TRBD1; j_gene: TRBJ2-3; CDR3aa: CASSPDYRGDTQYF
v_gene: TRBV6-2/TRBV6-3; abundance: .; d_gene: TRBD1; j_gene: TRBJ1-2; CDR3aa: CASSLDGDSSYGYTF
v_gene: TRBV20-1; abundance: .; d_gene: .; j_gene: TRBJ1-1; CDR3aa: CSVRLDTEAFF
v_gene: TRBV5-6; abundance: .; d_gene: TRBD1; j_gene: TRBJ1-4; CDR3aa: CASSLADRELFF
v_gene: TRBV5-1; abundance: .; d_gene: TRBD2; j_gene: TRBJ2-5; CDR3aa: CASSPRGGPSGGTQYF
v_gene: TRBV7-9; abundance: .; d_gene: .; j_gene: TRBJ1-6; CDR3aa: CASSAGTPRLSPLHF
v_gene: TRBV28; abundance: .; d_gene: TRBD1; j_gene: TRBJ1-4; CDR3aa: CASSLSGGDEKLFF
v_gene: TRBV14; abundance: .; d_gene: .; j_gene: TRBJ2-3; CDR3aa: CASSPGYRSSTDTQYF
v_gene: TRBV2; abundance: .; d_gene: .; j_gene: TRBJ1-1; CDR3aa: CASRRGPGLDEAFF
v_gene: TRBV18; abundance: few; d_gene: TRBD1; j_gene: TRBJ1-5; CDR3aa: CASSGTGNQPQHF
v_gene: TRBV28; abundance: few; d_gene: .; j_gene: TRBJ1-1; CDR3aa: CASSRGGAMVGAFF
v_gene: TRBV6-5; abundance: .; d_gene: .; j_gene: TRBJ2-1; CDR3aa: CASSYRTANEQFF
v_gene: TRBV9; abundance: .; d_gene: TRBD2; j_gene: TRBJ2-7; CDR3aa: CASSPRTIGGAYEQYF
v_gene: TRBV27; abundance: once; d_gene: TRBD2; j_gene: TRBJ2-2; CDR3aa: CASSLYLAGGPVTGELFF
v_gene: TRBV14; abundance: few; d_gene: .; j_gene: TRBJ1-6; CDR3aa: CASSGNDRLLSPLHF
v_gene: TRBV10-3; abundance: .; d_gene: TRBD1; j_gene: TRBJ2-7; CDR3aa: CAISATGTGASYEQYF
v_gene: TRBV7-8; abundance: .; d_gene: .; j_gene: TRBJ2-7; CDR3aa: CASSLSSSEQYF
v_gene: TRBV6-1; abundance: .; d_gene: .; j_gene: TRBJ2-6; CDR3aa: CASREDSAGANVLTF
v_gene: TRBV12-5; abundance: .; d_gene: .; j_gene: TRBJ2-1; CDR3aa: CASEHPVNNEQFF
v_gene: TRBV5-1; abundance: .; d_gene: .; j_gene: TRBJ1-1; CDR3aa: CASSLAPNTQGGTEAFF
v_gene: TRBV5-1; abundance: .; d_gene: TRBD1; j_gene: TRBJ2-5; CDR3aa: CASSLGTGGRETQYF
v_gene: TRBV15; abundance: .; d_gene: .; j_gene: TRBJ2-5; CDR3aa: CATSRDLIVGQTQYF
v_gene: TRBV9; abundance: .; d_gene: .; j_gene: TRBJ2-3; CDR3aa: CASSPKLRLNSDTQYF
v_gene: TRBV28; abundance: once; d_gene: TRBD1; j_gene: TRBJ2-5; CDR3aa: CASRPGGQETQYF
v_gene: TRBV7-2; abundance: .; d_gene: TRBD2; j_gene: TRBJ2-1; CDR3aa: CASSLFGGRNNEQFF
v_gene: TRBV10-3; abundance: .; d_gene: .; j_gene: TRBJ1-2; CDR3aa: CAISESTVYGYTF
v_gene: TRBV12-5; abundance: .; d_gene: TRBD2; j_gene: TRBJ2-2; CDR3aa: CASGLVPAGVGTGELFF
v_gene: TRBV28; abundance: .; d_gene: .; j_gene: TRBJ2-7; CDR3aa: CASSSPREQYF
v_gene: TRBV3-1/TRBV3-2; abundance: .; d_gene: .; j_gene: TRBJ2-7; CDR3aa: CASSPLETYEQYF